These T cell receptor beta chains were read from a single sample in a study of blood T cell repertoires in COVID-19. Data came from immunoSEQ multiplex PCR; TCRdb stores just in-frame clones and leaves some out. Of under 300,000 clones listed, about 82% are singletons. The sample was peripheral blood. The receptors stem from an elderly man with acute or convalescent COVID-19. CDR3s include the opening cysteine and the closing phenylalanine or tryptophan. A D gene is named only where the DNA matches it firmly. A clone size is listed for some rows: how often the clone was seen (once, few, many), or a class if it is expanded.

TGTGCCAGCAGCTTAGATCAGGGATCGGGTCAGCCCCAGCATTTT,CASSLDQGSGQPQHF,NA,TRBV7-9,TRBJ1-5,NA
TGCGCCAGCAGCTGGACAGGGGCTGCCTCGGATTCACCCCTCCACTTT,CASSWTGAASDSPLHF,TRBD1,TRBV5-1,TRBJ1-6,NA
TGTGCCAGCAGCCGCTCCCCTCGGGACTTCAGGGAGCAGTACTTC,CASSRSPRDFREQYF,NA,TRBV12-1,TRBJ2-7,NA
TGTGCCAGCAGTTTGGCCTCACAGGGTATAGATACGCAGTATTTT,CASSLASQGIDTQYF,NA,TRBV27,TRBJ2-3,once
TGTGCCAGTACAGGGTACACTGAAGCTTTCTTT,CASTGYTEAFF,NA,TRBV19,TRBJ1-1,NA
TGTGCCAGCAGCCTCTTACAGGGAAGCAATCAGCCCCAGCATTTT,CASSLLQGSNQPQHF,NA,TRBV28,TRBJ1-5,NA
TGTGCCAGCAGCCGGGACAGGGATTATGGCTACACCTTC,CASSRDRDYGYTF,TRBD1,TRBV28,TRBJ1-2,NA
TGTGCCAGCAGCCTAGCTGGCTCCTACAATGAGCAGTTCTTC,CASSLAGSYNEQFF,NA,TRBV3-1/TRBV3-2,TRBJ2-1,few
TGCGCCAGCAGCGTCCAGGGGGTGGCTGAAGCTTTCTTT,CASSVQGVAEAFF,TRBD1,TRBV5-1,TRBJ1-1,once
TGTGCCAGCAGGCGGACAGGGTCCAGCTCCTATAATTCACCCCTCCACTTT,CASRRTGSSSYNSPLHF,TRBD1,TRBV27,TRBJ1-6,NA
TGTGCCAGCAGTTCCGGGACAGGGAATGCTTTCTTT,CASSSGTGNAFF,TRBD1,TRBV6-5,TRBJ1-1,NA
TGTGCCAGCAGCGCGGGAGGAACCGGGGAGCTGTTTTTT,CASSAGGTGELFF,TRBD2,TRBV6-4,TRBJ2-2,NA
TGTGCCAGCAGTCTACAGGGTAGGGTTCGGACTGAAGCTTTCTTT,CASSLQGRVRTEAFF,NA,TRBV2,TRBJ1-1,once
TGTGCCAGCAGCAAAGGTTCTACGGGGACCAAAAACATTCAGTACTTC,CASSKGSTGTKNIQYF,NA,TRBV21-1,TRBJ2-4,NA
TGTGCCAGCAGTGATAATGGGCTAGCGGGAGATACGCAGTATTTT,CASSDNGLAGDTQYF,TRBD2,TRBV25-1,TRBJ2-3,NA
TGTGCTAGCAGCTTAGATACTAGTAATACGCAGTATTTT,CASSLDTSNTQYF,NA,TRBV7-7,TRBJ2-3,NA
TGTGCCAGTAGTAGCGGGAGGGCCGGTGAGCAGTTCTTC,CASSSGRAGEQFF,TRBD2,TRBV19,TRBJ2-1,NA
TGTGCCAGCAGCCAAGATAGGGGACAGTACGAGCAGTACTTC,CASSQDRGQYEQYF,TRBD1,TRBV4-2,TRBJ2-7,NA
TGCGCCAGCAGCTCCCGGGGGGGGGCCCCATCCTACGAGCAGTACTTC,CASSSRGGAPSYEQYF,TRBD2,TRBV5-1,TRBJ2-7,NA
TGTGCCACCTCTAGGACAGCCCTAGGCACAGATACGCAGTATTTT,CATSRTALGTDTQYF,NA,TRBV3-1/TRBV3-2,TRBJ2-3,NA
TGTGCCATCAGTGAGTCGGGCAGGTCGGAGGACTACACCTTC,CAISESGRSEDYTF,NA,TRBV10-3,TRBJ1-2,NA
TGTGCCAGCAGCCTAACGGCTGGACAGGGAAGTAGCAACGAGCAGTACTTC,CASSLTAGQGSSNEQYF,TRBD1,TRBV3-1/TRBV3-2,TRBJ2-7,NA
TGTGCCAGCAGCCCTGTAGGGGTGAAGGGTTCTGAAGCTTTCTTT,CASSPVGVKGSEAFF,NA,TRBV9,TRBJ1-1,NA
TGTGCCAGCAGTTCATCGCTAGAGATCCTCCACTTT,CASSSSLEILHF,NA,TRBV6-6,TRBJ1-6,few
TGTGCCAGCAGCCCCCTCCCGACAGGGATCACTGAAGCTTTCTTT,CASSPLPTGITEAFF,TRBD1,TRBV9,TRBJ1-1,once
TGTGCCAGCAGCCAGGGAAGGGGAGCTTTCTTT,CASSQGRGAFF,NA,TRBV3-1/TRBV3-2,TRBJ1-1,NA
TGTGCCAGCAGCCCCAGAAGGGGCACTGAAGCTTTCTTT,CASSPRRGTEAFF,NA,TRBV6-4,TRBJ1-1,once
TGTGCCAGCAGCAGAGGGACATCGAACACTGAAGCTTTCTTT,CASSRGTSNTEAFF,NA,TRBV5-5,TRBJ1-1,once
TGTGCCAGCAGTTCCCCCGGGACAGACGAACAGCCCCAGCATTTT,CASSSPGTDEQPQHF,TRBD1,TRBV6-6,TRBJ1-5,NA
TGTGCCAGTAGTCCACAGGGGGCTTCAGCTGAAGCTTTCTTT,CASSPQGASAEAFF,TRBD1,TRBV19,TRBJ1-1,NA
TGTGCCAGCAGTCCCGGGAACCGCTACGAGCAGTACTTC,CASSPGNRYEQYF,NA,TRBV12-3/TRBV12-4,TRBJ2-7,NA
TGTGCCAGCAGAGGGACTAGCGGGGCCTACGAGCAGTACTTC,CASRGTSGAYEQYF,TRBD2,TRBV2,TRBJ2-7,NA